This record covers a single TCR beta chain. The CDR3 is 15 amino acids. After removal of 3 bases from V and 7 bases from J, the junction contained 10 bases not matched to a gene. Germline V gene data show CDR1 as SQVTM and CDR2 as ANQGSEA. The data derive from a study of beta chain features in type 1 diabetes. Expressed TCRB transcripts were sequenced because the entire RNA isolate underwent reverse transcription. Method: immunoSEQ multiplex PCR; TCRdb's copy keeps in-frame clones and lacks some. The sample lists 30,000 to 45,000 clones, 55% to 70% occurring once. The sequenced sample consisted of Tregs from blood. V is TRBV29-1 and J is TRBJ2-2; the match to TRBD1 covers 8 bases. This TCR was sampled from a woman aged 25 to 45 in good health. The CDR3 loop is CSVDSGGARGGELFF. CDR3 DNA sequence: TGCAGCGTTGACTCAGGGGGCGCGCGGGGCGGGGAGCTGTTTTTT.